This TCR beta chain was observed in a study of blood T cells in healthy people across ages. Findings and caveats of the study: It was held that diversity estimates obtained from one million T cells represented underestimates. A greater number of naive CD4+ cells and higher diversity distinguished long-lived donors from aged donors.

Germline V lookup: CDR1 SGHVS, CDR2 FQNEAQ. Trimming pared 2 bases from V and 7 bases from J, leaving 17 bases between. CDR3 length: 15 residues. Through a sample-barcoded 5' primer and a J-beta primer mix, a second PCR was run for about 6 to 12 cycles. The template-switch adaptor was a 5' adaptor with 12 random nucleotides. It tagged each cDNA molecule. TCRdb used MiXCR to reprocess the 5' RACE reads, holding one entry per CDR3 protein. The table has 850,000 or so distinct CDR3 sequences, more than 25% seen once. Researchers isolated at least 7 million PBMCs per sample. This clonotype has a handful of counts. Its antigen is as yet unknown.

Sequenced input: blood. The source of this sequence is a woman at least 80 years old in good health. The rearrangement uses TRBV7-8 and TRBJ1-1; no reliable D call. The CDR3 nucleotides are TGTGCCAGCAGCTTAACGGGAGCGGGTCGTGGTGAAGCTTTCTTT. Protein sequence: CASSLTGAGRGEAFF.